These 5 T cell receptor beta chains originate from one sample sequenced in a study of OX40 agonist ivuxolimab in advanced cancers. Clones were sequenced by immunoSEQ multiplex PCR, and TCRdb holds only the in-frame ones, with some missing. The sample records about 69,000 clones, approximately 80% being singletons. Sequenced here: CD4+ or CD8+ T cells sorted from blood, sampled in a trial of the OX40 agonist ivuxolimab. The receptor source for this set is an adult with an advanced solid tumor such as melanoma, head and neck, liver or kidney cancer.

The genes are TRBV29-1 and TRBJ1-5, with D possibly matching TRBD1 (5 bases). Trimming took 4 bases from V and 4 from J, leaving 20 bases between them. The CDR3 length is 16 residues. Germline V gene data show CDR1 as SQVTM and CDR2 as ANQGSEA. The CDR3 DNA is TGCAGCGTTGGACAGAACGTCCAAGTGAAAAATCAGCCCCAGCATTTT. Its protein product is CSVGQNVQVKNQPQHF.

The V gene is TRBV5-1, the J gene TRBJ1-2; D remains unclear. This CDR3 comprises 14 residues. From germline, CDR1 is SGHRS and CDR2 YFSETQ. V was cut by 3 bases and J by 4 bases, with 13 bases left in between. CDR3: CASSSGGVTYGYTF. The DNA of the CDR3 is TGCGCCAGCAGCTCGGGCGGGGTTACCTATGGCTACACCTTC.

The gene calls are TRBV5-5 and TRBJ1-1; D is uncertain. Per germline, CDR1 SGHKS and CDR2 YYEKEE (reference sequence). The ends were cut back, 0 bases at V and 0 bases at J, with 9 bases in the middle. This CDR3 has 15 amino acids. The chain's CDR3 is CASSLASWVNTEAFF. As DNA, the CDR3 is TGTGCCAGCAGCTTGGCTAGTTGGGTGAACACTGAAGCTTTCTTT.

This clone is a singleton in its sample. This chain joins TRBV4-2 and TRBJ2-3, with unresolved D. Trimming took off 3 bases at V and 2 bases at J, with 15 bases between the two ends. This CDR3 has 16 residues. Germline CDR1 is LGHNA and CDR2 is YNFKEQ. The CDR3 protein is CASSHDPTGITDTQYF. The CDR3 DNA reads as TGTGCCAGCAGCCACGATCCGACGGGCATCACAGATACGCAGTATTTT.

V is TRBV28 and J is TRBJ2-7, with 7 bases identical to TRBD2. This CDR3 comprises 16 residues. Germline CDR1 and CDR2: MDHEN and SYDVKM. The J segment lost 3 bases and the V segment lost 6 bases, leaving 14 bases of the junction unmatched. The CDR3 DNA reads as TGTGCCAGCAGCACCCCGTTCGTGGGACTATACTACGAGCAGTACTTC. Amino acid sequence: CASSTPFVGLYYEQYF.